These T cell receptor beta chains were read from a single sample in a study of regulatory T cells in long-lasting Graves disease. MiXCR was run by TCRdb on the multiplex PCR reads, yielding one entry per CDR3 protein. Among roughly 400,000 distinct CDR3 sequences listed, roughly a fifth were seen once. Here the sequenced sample was peripheral blood mononuclear cells (PBMCs), taken when the disease was refractory, from a patient treated with antithyroid drugs. The receptors derive from a female donor with Graves disease. CDR3s include the opening cysteine and the closing phenylalanine or tryptophan. Fields, in order: V gene, clone size, J gene, D gene, CDR3 length, CDR3 DNA, CDR3 protein. The D gene is left open where the match is weak. Only part of the rows carry a size: once, few, many, or a class if the clone is expanded.

>TRBV28|few|TRBJ2-2|NA|13
TGTGCCCATAGACTACAGGGCACCGGGGAGCTGTTTTTT
CAHRLQGTGELFF
>TRBV20-1|few|TRBJ1-1|TRBD1|13
TGCAGTGCTGCAGAGGGGGCTCGGGCTGAAGCTTTCTTT
CSAAEGARAEAFF
>TRBV27|many|TRBJ1-2|NA|16
TGTGCCAGCAGTTTATTAGCGGGTACGGCTGTGGATGGCTACACCTTC
CASSLLAGTAVDGYTF
>TRBV28|many|TRBJ1-3|TRBD1|14
TGTGCCAGCAGCTCCGGGACAGCCGGAAACACCATATATTTT
CASSSGTAGNTIYF
>TRBV27|many|TRBJ1-1|NA|13
TGTGCCAGCAGTTTACCCCCCGGGATTGAAGCTTTCTTT
CASSLPPGIEAFF
>TRBV3-1|many|TRBJ2-7|NA|13
TGTGCCAGCAGCCACCGGGAGTCCTACGAGCAGTACTTC
CASSHRESYEQYF
>TRBV20-1|NA|TRBJ1-5|NA|15
TGCAGTGCCACGAGAAGTGAACAGGGAATTCAGCCCCAGCATTTT
CSATRSEQGIQPQHF
>TRBV6-1|NA|TRBJ2-3|NA|16
TGTGCCAGCAGCCCCCCCGGTCTGGGGGACACAGATACGCAGTATTTT
CASSPPGLGDTDTQYF
>TRBV28|many|TRBJ2-7|TRBD1|15
TGTGCCAGCAGTCTTCCCGGGACAGCGGACTACGAGCAGTACTTC
CASSLPGTADYEQYF
>TRBV5-1|NA|TRBJ2-6|NA|15
TGCGCCAGCAGCGTATTCGCTTCTGGGGCCAACGTCCTGACTTTC
CASSVFASGANVLTF
>TRBV6-1|NA|TRBJ1-1|NA|14
TGTGCCAGCAGTGAGAACCCCCTGGGGACTGAAGCTTTCTTT
CASSENPLGTEAFF
>TRBV5-4|few|TRBJ1-6|NA|15
TGTGCCAGCAGCTTGGCGGCATGGGATAATTCACCCCTCCACTTT
CASSLAAWDNSPLHF
>TRBV15|many|TRBJ2-5|TRBD2|14
TGTGCCACCAGCTTGACTAGCGGGAGTGAGACCCAGTACTTC
CATSLTSGSETQYF
>TRBV12-3/TRBV12-4|many|TRBJ2-7|NA|13
TGTGCCAGCAGCTTGCGGGGATCCTACGAGCAGTACTTC
CASSLRGSYEQYF
>TRBV7-8|few|TRBJ1-1|NA|18
TGTGCCAGCAGCTTAACCTACGTCTACAGCCCCGAGAACACTGAAGCTTTCTTT
CASSLTYVYSPENTEAFF
>TRBV28|many|TRBJ1-5|NA|16
TGTGCCAGCAGTTTATTCTCCCCTCTTCCCCATCAGCCCCAGCATTTT
CASSLFSPLPHQPQHF
>TRBV12-3/TRBV12-4|many|TRBJ1-5|NA|16
TGTGCCAGCAGTTTTGGGCAGCCTTATAGCAATCAGCCCCAGCATTTT
CASSFGQPYSNQPQHF
>TRBV27|NA|TRBJ2-5|TRBD2|14
TGTGCCAGCAGTGAGCGGGGGAGTCAAGAGACCCAGTACTTC
CASSERGSQETQYF
>TRBV12-3/TRBV12-4|many|TRBJ1-2|TRBD1|13
TGTGCCAGCAGTTTCCGGACAGGGAGTGGCTACACCTTC
CASSFRTGSGYTF
>TRBV14|NA|TRBJ2-5|NA|17
TGTGCCAGCAGCCCAATTGGAGTAGCGCAGTACCAAGAGACCCAGTACTTC
CASSPIGVAQYQETQYF
>TRBV2|many|TRBJ1-2|NA|13
TGTGCCAGCAGTGACCTCGGGACGAATCGCTACACCTTC
CASSDLGTNRYTF
>TRBV5-1|few|TRBJ2-2|TRBD2|17
TGCGCCAGCAGCATAGACCCACCGGGACTAGTAGCCGGGGAGCTGTTTTTT
CASSIDPPGLVAGELFF
>TRBV5-1|NA|TRBJ2-2|NA|17
TGCGCCAGCATCGGGTCAGGGTCGGGCAAGAACACCGGGGAGCTGTTTTTT
CASIGSGSGKNTGELFF
>TRBV29-1|few|TRBJ2-2|NA|14
TGCAGCGTTGAGTGGGTTGAAGACACCGGGGAGCTGTTTTTT
CSVEWVEDTGELFF
>TRBV5-8|few|TRBJ2-7|NA|14
TGTGCCAGCAGCTCGACAGGCTTTGTCTACGAGCAGTACTTC
CASSSTGFVYEQYF
>TRBV10-2|once|TRBJ2-3|NA|14
TGCGCCAGCAGGCTAGCAAAGCACACAGATACGCAGTATTTT
CASRLAKHTDTQYF